These 9 T cell receptor beta chains were all obtained from the same sample, sequenced in a study of human T cells and chemical hapten exposure. Time point noted: pre-sensitization, week 0. Treatment here: therapeutic diphenylcyclopropenone sensitization with weekly scalp DPC. A single record per CDR3 protein comes from TCRdb applying MiXCR to the RACE reads. Altogether about 120,000 distinct CDR3 sequences are present, roughly 13% being singletons, with the ten largest covering 2.5% to 3%. Material: whole blood, obtained in connection with sensitization to the hapten diphenylcyclopropenone (DPC). The receptors come from a young woman with alopecia areata. Some clones in this sample may be carry-over from other donors' samples.

The chain is built from TRBV4-1 and TRBJ1-1; D unclear. Trimming left V 0 bases short and J 3 bases short, with 23 bases between. The CDR3 runs to 19 residues. Germline lookup yields CDR1 MGHRA and CDR2 YSYEKL. The CDR3 spells CASSQDPSRTGHRDTEAFF. CDR3 nucleotide sequence: TGCGCCAGCAGCCAAGATCCTTCACGTACGGGCCATAGGGACACTGAAGCTTTCTTT.

This clonotype was counted many times. This chain uses TRBV20-1 with TRBJ1-5; D perhaps matches TRBD1 (5 bases). The CDR3 contains 15 residues. The germline V gene encodes CDR1 DFQATT and CDR2 SNEGSKA (reference sequence). Trimming shortened V by 4 bases and J by 0 bases, and 13 bases separated the two germline ends. The CDR3 sequence is CSATWDGYSNQPQHF. CDR3 in DNA: TGCAGTGCTACCTGGGACGGTTATAGCAATCAGCCCCAGCATTTT.

The gene calls are TRBV7-2 and TRBJ1-2, with D perhaps TRBD1 (5 bases). The CDR3 is 13 amino acids. Germline V gives CDR1 SGHTA, CDR2 FQGNSA. The V end was cut by 5 bases, the J end by 5 bases, with 12 bases between. The CDR3 DNA sequence: TGTGCCAGCAGCCCCGAAGGGGTATATGGCTACACCTTC. Translated: CASSPEGVYGYTF.

This clonotype occurred a few times. This chain links TRBV3-1 with TRBJ1-1, with D possibly matching TRBD1 (5 bases). V lost 3 bases, J lost 10 bases, and 15 bases lay in between. Per the germline V gene, CDR1 is LGHDT and CDR2 is YNNKEL (reference sequence). The CDR3 sequence is 13 residues long. In DNA form, the CDR3 reads TGTGCCAGCAGCCACGCGGGTACCGGGACAGCTTTCTTT. Its translation is CASSHAGTGTAFF. Full variable domain (outside the CDR3, taken from reference TRBV3-1 and TRBJ1-1): DTAVSQTPKYLVTQMGNDKSIKCEQNLGHDTMYWYKQDSKKFLKIMFSYNNKELIINETVPNRFSPKSPDKAHLNLHINSLELGDSAVYFCASSHAGTGTAFFGQGTRLTVV.

Concerning this clonotype itself: One end of the junction does not line up with germline, which may come from a read error. The chain joins TRBV3-1 to TRBJ2-5; D gene uncertain. The germline CDR1 and CDR2 sequences are LGHDT and YNNKEL (reference sequence). This CDR3 contains 14 residues. DNA of the CDR3: TGTGCCAGCAGCCAAGCCCCCGACGTACAGACCCGACACTTC. This sequence encodes CASSQAPDVQTRHF.

V is TRBV10-3 and J is TRBJ1-1; D is undetermined. With 9 bases removed from V and 2 bases from J, the gap between germline ends came to 10 bases. Germline assignment: CDR1 ENHRY and CDR2 SYGVKD. This CDR3 contains 12 residues. The CDR3 loop reads CAISPGNTEAFF. The CDR3 DNA reads TGTGCCATATCGCCAGGTAACACTGAAGCTTTCTTT.

The chain is built from TRBV12-5 and TRBJ2-3, with TRBD2 matching 7 bases. After removal of 0 bases from V and 3 bases from J, the junction contained 6 bases not matched to a gene. The CDR3 has 16 residues. Germline CDR1 is LGHNT and CDR2 is FRNRAP. The CDR3 protein is CASGLVLAVKTDTQYF. In DNA, the CDR3 is TGTGCTAGTGGTTTGGTCCTAGCGGTCAAAACAGATACGCAGTATTTT.

This sequence joins TRBV20-1 and TRBJ2-7, with D perhaps matching TRBD1 (6 bases). The CDR3 has 13 amino acids. V lost 6 bases to trimming and J lost 0 bases, with 12 bases between them. Germline assignment: CDR1 DFQATT and CDR2 SNEGSKA (reference sequence). The chain's CDR3 is CSALRGDSYEQYF. The CDR3, as DNA: TGCAGTGCACTCAGGGGCGACTCCTACGAGCAGTACTTC.

This clonotype has a count of ten or more. This sequence joins TRBV29-1 and TRBJ2-7; D is possibly TRBD1 (7 bases). Looked up from germline, CDR1 is SQVTM and CDR2 is ANQGSEA. This CDR3 is 12 amino acids long. With 6 bases removed from V and 4 bases from J, the gap between germline ends came to 13 bases. The CDR3 region is CSVETGRYEQYF. DNA of the CDR3: TGCAGCGTGGAGACAGGGAGGTACGAGCAGTACTTC.